This T cell receptor beta chain was identified in a study of cytomegalovirus exposure and HLA in healthy donors. Use of 60 Vbeta and 13 Jbeta primers characterized the PCR. The data were produced by immunoSEQ multiplex PCR, yet TCRdb's version contains in-frame clones alone and is incomplete. This table holds approximately 120,000 clones, around 74% found once. This receptor was identified in a woman between 50 and 59 years old in good health and CMV-seropositive. The material sequenced was PBMCs.

CDR3 bases: TGTGCCTGGAATCCCGGGACTAGTCCCTACAATGAGCAGTTCTTC. It encodes CAWNPGTSPYNEQFF. The chain carries TRBV30 and TRBJ2-1, with 8 bases identical to TRBD2. The CDR3 is 15 amino acids. Trimming cost V 4 bases and J 2 bases; bases outside gene matches: 7. CDR1 and CDR2 (germline): GTSNPN, SVGIG (reference sequence).